This entry lists 25 T cell receptor beta chains sequenced from one sample in a study of cytomegalovirus exposure and HLA in healthy donors. Method: immunoSEQ multiplex PCR; TCRdb's copy keeps in-frame clones and lacks some. The table shows roughly 48,000 clones, with around 94% occurring only once. The specimen sequenced was PBMCs. The receptors shown here come from a woman between 18 and 29 years old in good health and CMV-seropositive.

This clone came up a few times. This chain joins TRBV11-2 and TRBJ1-1, with 7 bases lining up with TRBD1. In germline, CDR1 is SGHAT, CDR2 FQNNGV. CDR3 length: 11 amino acids. J was trimmed by 12 bases and V by 3 bases; bases with no gene match: 4. In DNA, the CDR3 is TGTGCCAGCAGCTTTCGACAGGGCACTTTCTTT. It encodes CASSFRQGTFF.

The chain joins TRBV2 to TRBJ1-5; no clear D. V was pared by 8 bases and J by 2 bases, with 7 bases between. The CDR3 extends over 12 amino acids. The germline CDR1 and CDR2 sequences are SNHLY and FYNNEI. CDR3 sequence reads: CASSAGNQPQHF. The CDR3 region has the DNA TGTGCCAGCTCAGCGGGCAATCAGCCCCAGCATTTT. The full variable domain, rest sourced from reference TRBV2 and TRBJ1-5, is EPEVTQTPSHQVTQMGQEVILRCVPISNHLYFYWYRQILGQKVEFLVSFYNNEISEKSEIFDDQFSVERPDGSNFTLKIRSTKLEDSAMYFCASSAGNQPQHFGDGTRLSIL.

J is TRBJ2-2 and V is TRBV6-4; 9 bases are a match to TRBD2. This CDR3 is built from 16 residues. Germline loops: CDR1 MRHNA, CDR2 SNTAGT. V shed 0 bases, J shed 4 bases, and the junction held 3 bases outside the gene matches. DNA for the CDR3: TGTGCCAGCAGTGACTCCGGCGGGAGGGTCACCGGGGAGCTGTTTTTT. Translated: CASSDSGGRVTGELFF.

V and J are TRBV27 and TRBJ1-6; possibly TRBD1 for D (6 bases). Germline loops: CDR1 MNHEY, CDR2 SMNVEV (reference sequence). The CDR3 is 13 residues long. Trimming shortened V by 6 bases and J by 9 bases, and 12 bases separated the two germline ends. This CDR3 reads CASRTGWSSPLHF. As DNA, the CDR3 is TGTGCCAGCAGAACAGGGTGGAGTTCACCCCTCCACTTT.

The V and J genes are TRBV15 and TRBJ2-6, with 7 nucleotides matching TRBD2. The trim removed 5 bases at V and 0 bases at J, leaving 1 base unmatched. CDR1 LNHNV and CDR2 YYDKDF come from the germline V gene (reference sequence). The CDR3 consists of 15 residues. This CDR3 is CATSPSGSGANVLTF. The DNA for the CDR3 is TGTGCCACCAGCCCTAGCGGCTCTGGGGCCAACGTCCTGACTTTC.

The chain recombines TRBV29-1 with TRBJ2-2; possibly TRBD1 for D (5 bases). Looked up from germline, CDR1 is SQVTM and CDR2 is ANQGSEA. This CDR3 contains 16 residues. The V gene lost 7 bases and the J gene lost 0 bases, with 18 bases spanning the gap. The CDR3 sequence is CSATFVGVPNTGELFF. The CDR3, as DNA: TGCAGCGCCACGTTCGTAGGGGTACCGAACACCGGGGAGCTGTTTTTT.

The chain combines TRBV23-1 with TRBJ2-5, with D tentatively TRBD2 (6 bases). TRBV23-1 is an ORF for which the function is uncertain. Trimming removed 1 base at V and 6 bases at J, with 15 bases between. The CDR3 runs 15 residues. CDR3 in DNA: TGCGCCAGCAGTCAATTGCGGGGACGGGGAAAGACCCAGTACTTC. Encoded protein: CASSQLRGRGKTQYF.

The chain uses TRBV11-2 and TRBJ2-7, with TRBD1 as a possible D gene (6 bases). This CDR3 region has 15 residues. The germline V gene has CDR1 SGHAT and CDR2 FQNNGV. Trimming removed 5 bases from V and 2 bases from J, with 16 bases in between. CDR3 DNA sequence: TGTGCCAGCAGCGATACAGGGAAGACAGCCTACGAGCAGTACTTC. Translating it yields CASSDTGKTAYEQYF.

The chain combines TRBV5-4 with TRBJ2-2; 10 bases match TRBD1. Trimming took 4 bases from V and 4 from J; bases not matched to a gene: 4. CDR1 and CDR2 from the germline V gene are SGHNT and YYREEE (reference sequence). This CDR3 comprises 15 residues. The CDR3 sequence is CASSLDRGPTGELFF. CDR3 bases: TGTGCCAGCAGCCTAGACAGGGGGCCCACCGGGGAGCTGTTTTTT.

This clone was seen only once. J is TRBJ2-1 and V is TRBV6-1, with 11 bases identical to TRBD2. This CDR3 region has 13 residues. Germline values: CDR1 MNHNS, CDR2 SASEGT. V was pared by 9 bases and J by 7 bases, with 5 bases of the junction left unmatched. CDR3 amino acids: CASILAGANEQFF. The CDR3 DNA reads TGTGCCAGTATACTAGCGGGAGCAAATGAGCAGTTCTTC.

The chain carries TRBV5-1 and TRBJ2-7; maybe TRBD2 (8 bases). The CDR3 is made up of 16 amino acids. V was pared by 3 bases and J by 4 bases, with 20 bases between. The germline V gene has CDR1 SGHRS and CDR2 YFSETQ. For the CDR3, the DNA is TGCGCCAGCAGCTGGGCGGGACTAGGGGGCTCATACGAGCAGTACTTC. This codes for CASSWAGLGGSYEQYF.

The CDR3 reads CASSVGGDEKLFF. In nucleotides, the CDR3 is TGTGCCAGCAGCGTGGGTGGAGATGAAAAACTGTTTTTT. The genes are TRBV9 and TRBJ1-4; D uncertain. V gave up 2 bases and J gave up 6 bases, with 8 bases separating them. The length of the CDR3 is 13 residues. Germline CDR1 is SGDLS and CDR2 is YYNGEE.

This clone was detected once. This chain uses TRBV19 with TRBJ2-2; weak D call: TRBD1 (6 bases). V lost 3 bases, J lost 4 bases, and 15 bases lay in between. This CDR3 comprises 16 residues. Germline assignment: CDR1 LNHDA and CDR2 SQIVND (reference sequence). CDR3 in amino acids: CASSISDRPSTGELFF. CDR3 bases: TGTGCCAGTAGTATCTCCGACAGGCCCTCCACCGGGGAGCTGTTTTTT.

J is TRBJ1-1 and V is TRBV6-1, with D maybe TRBD1 (5 bases). Germline V gene data show CDR1 as MNHNS and CDR2 as SASEGT. This CDR3 has 14 residues. V was shortened by 6 bases and J by 1 base, with 12 bases between the two germline ends. The CDR3 spells CASRQGGSNTEAFF. For the CDR3, the DNA is TGTGCCAGCAGGCAGGGTGGTTCGAACACTGAAGCTTTCTTT.

The chain employs TRBV27 and TRBJ2-3; D call uncertain. The germline V gene has CDR1 MNHEY and CDR2 SMNVEV (reference sequence). Trimming took off 6 bases at V and 1 base at J, with 11 bases between the two ends. The CDR3 is made up of 14 amino acids. CDR3 sequence reads: CASRSVIRTDTQYF. The CDR3 DNA reads TGTGCCAGCAGGTCCGTAATCCGCACAGATACGCAGTATTTT.

This chain uses TRBV18 with TRBJ1-2, with 7 bases lining up with TRBD1. The V and J ends lost 4 bases and 6 bases, in that order; junction bases with no gene match: 14. The germline CDR1 and CDR2 sequences are KGHSH and LQKENI. This CDR3 spans 16 amino acids. The CDR3 protein is CASSRPQGGAENGYTF. CDR3 nucleotide sequence: TGTGCCAGCTCACGACCCCAGGGGGGCGCAGAAAATGGCTACACCTTC. Full variable domain (missing parts from reference TRBV18 and TRBJ1-2): NAGVMQNPRHLVRRRGQEARLRCSPMKGHSHVYWYRQLPEEGLKFMVYLQKENIIDESGMPKERFSAEFPKEGPSILRIQQVVRGDSAAYFCASSRPQGGAENGYTFGSGTRLTVV.

The chain uses TRBV4-3 and TRBJ2-7; 8 nucleotides agree with TRBD2. Germline values: CDR1 LGHNA, CDR2 YSLEER. This CDR3 spans 14 amino acids. The junction had 4 bases not matched to a gene; V was cut back by 1 base and J by 5 bases. The CDR3 sequence: CASSQGLAGDEQYF. The CDR3 nucleotides are TGCGCCAGCAGCCAAGGGCTAGCGGGCGACGAGCAGTACTTC.

V gene TRBV7-2 combines with J gene TRBJ2-3; tentatively, D is TRBD2 (6 bases). Germline V gives CDR1 SGHTA, CDR2 FQGNSA. Trimming took off 4 bases at V and 0 bases at J, with 8 bases between the two ends. The CDR3 extends over 14 amino acids. DNA for the CDR3: TGTGCCAGCAGCTCGGGACTGAGCACAGATACGCAGTATTTT. The encoded protein is CASSSGLSTDTQYF.

This clone has only one observation. V gene TRBV28 combines with J gene TRBJ2-3; 9 bases are a match to TRBD1. J lost 6 bases, V lost 5 bases, and 9 bases had no gene match. The CDR3 is 15 residues long. The germline gives CDR1 MDHEN, CDR2 SYDVKM. CDR3 residues: CASSQITGGRDTQYF. CDR3 nucleotide sequence: TGTGCCAGCAGTCAAATAACAGGGGGCCGCGATACGCAGTATTTT.

J is TRBJ1-1 and V is TRBV5-8, with D uncertain. V shed 4 bases and J shed 6 bases, with 16 bases lying between them. CDR1 and CDR2 from the germline V gene are SGHTS and YDEGEE. The CDR3 is made up of 14 amino acids. CDR3 loop: CASSLLRGVAEAFF. CDR3 coding DNA: TGTGCCAGCAGCCTGTTGCGCGGGGTCGCTGAAGCTTTCTTT.

The chain uses TRBV30 and TRBJ1-2, with a possible D match to TRBD1 (6 bases). Trimming took off 5 bases at V and 6 bases at J, with 13 bases between the two ends. This CDR3 is 12 amino acids long. Germline CDR1 GTSNPN, CDR2 SVGIG (reference sequence). The CDR3 coding sequence is TGTGCCTGGGAACAGGGTTCCCATGGCTACACCTTC. Its protein product is CAWEQGSHGYTF.

The V and J genes are TRBV2 and TRBJ2-1, with D possibly TRBD1 on 5 matching bases. Germline CDR1 reads SNHLY; CDR2 reads FYNNEI. The CDR3 is 15 amino acids. Trimming took off 2 bases at V and 10 bases at J, with 18 bases between the two ends. CDR3 sequence reads: CASSESRGGEPEQFF. The DNA of the CDR3 is TGTGCCAGCAGTGAATCTAGGGGTGGGGAACCGGAGCAGTTCTTC.

The genes are TRBV5-1 and TRBJ2-5, with TRBD2 as a possible D gene (6 bases). The CDR3 covers 15 residues. Germline V gene lookup returns CDR1 SGHRS and CDR2 YFSETQ. The germline V and J ends were trimmed by 4 bases and 3 bases, with 16 bases remaining between them. The CDR3 loop reads CASSHTGTSEETQYF. CDR3 coding DNA: TGCGCCAGCAGCCATACCGGGACTTCGGAAGAGACCCAGTACTTC.

The J gene is TRBJ1-1, the V gene TRBV6-1; 7 positions match TRBD1. CDR1 and CDR2 from the germline V gene are MNHNS and SASEGT. Unmatched junction bases numbered 15, after V lost 10 bases and J lost 10 bases. The CDR3 is 13 amino acids. The CDR3 sequence: CAIETYRGGGAFF. The CDR3 bases are TGTGCCATCGAAACCTACAGGGGAGGAGGAGCTTTCTTT.

The CDR3 protein is CASREGLEQFF. The CDR3 region has the DNA TGCGCCAGCCGGGAGGGGTTGGAGCAGTTCTTC. This rearrangement joins TRBV5-1 to TRBJ2-1; 8 bases are shared with TRBD2. CDR1 SGHRS and CDR2 YFSETQ come from the germline V gene. J lost 10 bases, V lost 7 bases, and 4 bases had no gene match. The CDR3 length is 11 residues.